Listed here are 5 T cell receptor beta chains from one sample, sequenced in a study of shared clonotypes between healthy human individuals. Only in-frame clones appear in the TCRdb table, and some are missing; sequencing was by immunoSEQ multiplex PCR. The table records 650,000 to 700,000 clones, less than 95% of them present only once. The sequencing input was memory CD8+ T cells from PBMCs. This sample's subset: CD45RO+ cells pooled with CCR7-negative TemRA cells. These receptors were taken from a man younger than 35 in good health. Some clones in this sample may be carry-over from other donors' samples.

The genes are TRBV7-6 and TRBJ2-5; 11 nucleotides align to TRBD1. Germline V CDR1 and CDR2: SGHVS, FNYEAQ. The trim removed 6 bases at V and 2 bases at J, leaving 5 bases unmatched. The length of the CDR3 is 15 residues. CDR3 coding DNA: TGTGCCAGCAGGTTCGGGACAGGGGGGCAAGAGACCCAGTACTTC. Translated, it gives CASRFGTGGQETQYF. Filled out from reference TRBV7-6 and TRBJ2-5, the complete variable domain reads GAGVSQSPRYKVTKRGQDVALRCDPISGHVSLYWYRQALGQGPEFLTYFNYEAQQDKSGLPNDRFSAERPEGSISTLTIQRTEQRDSAMYRCASRFGTGGQETQYFGPGTRLLVL.

The chain recombines TRBV27 with TRBJ1-5; 8 bases fit TRBD1. After removal of 6 bases from V and 2 bases from J, the junction contained 9 bases not matched to a gene. The CDR3 extends over 16 amino acids. CDR1 and CDR2 from the germline V gene are MNHEY and SMNVEV (reference sequence). The CDR3 here is CASRRQGMGGNQPQHF. The CDR3 DNA sequence: TGTGCCAGCAGGAGACAGGGGATGGGCGGCAATCAGCCCCAGCATTTT.

This clone was detected only once. The chain uses TRBV30 and TRBJ2-3, with 7 bases fitting TRBD2. This CDR3 is built from 14 residues. Germline V lookup: CDR1 GTSNPN, CDR2 SVGIG (reference sequence). The V and J ends lost 6 bases and 0 bases, in that order; junction bases with no gene match: 6. The CDR3, as DNA: TGTGCCTGTGGCCCAGCGGGAAGCACAGATACGCAGTATTTT. Its translation: CACGPAGSTDTQYF. Together with reference TRBV30 and TRBJ2-3, the CDR3 gives the full variable domain: SQTIHQWPATLVQPVGSPLSLECTVEGTSNPNLYWYRQAAGRGLQLLFYSVGIGQISSEVPQNLSASRPQDRQFILSSKKLLLSDSGFYLCACGPAGSTDTQYFGPGTRLTVL.

This chain joins TRBV4-2 and TRBJ2-2; D may be TRBD1 (5 bases). V gave up 0 bases and J gave up 3 bases, with 8 bases separating them. The CDR3 has 15 residues. Germline CDR1 LGHNA, CDR2 YNFKEQ. CDR3 residues: CASSQEQAYTGELFF. The CDR3 DNA sequence: TGTGCCAGCAGCCAAGAACAGGCTTACACCGGGGAGCTGTTTTTT.

The chain couples TRBV27 to TRBJ2-7; 11 bases fit TRBD1. From germline, CDR1 is MNHEY and CDR2 SMNVEV (reference sequence). The CDR3 sequence is 13 residues long. The V segment lost 10 bases and the J segment 3 bases; nucleotides outside the gene matches: 5. The CDR3 region is CATRTGGFYEQYF. CDR3 in DNA: TGTGCCACCAGGACAGGGGGCTTCTACGAGCAGTACTTC.